This TCR beta chain was captured by sequencing in a study of ipilimumab plus nivolumab after autologous stem cell transplantation. Clones were sequenced by immunoSEQ multiplex PCR, and TCRdb holds only the in-frame ones, with some missing. The repertoire holds 77,000 or so clones, approximately 83% seen once, with 2% to 2.5% in the top ten. The CDR3 sequence is 15 residues long. Germline CDR1 SGDLS, CDR2 YYNGEE. V lost 4 bases and J lost 3; bases outside the gene matches: 6. Sample: PBMCs, taken in a trial of ipilimumab plus nivolumab as post-transplant consolidation. The sequence came from a male donor with diffuse large B-cell lymphoma. The chain carries TRBV9 and TRBJ1-2, with 10 bases fitting TRBD1. The DNA for the CDR3 is TGTGCCAGCAGCTCGGGACAGGGGAAGGACTATGGCTACACCTTC. Its protein is CASSSGQGKDYGYTF.